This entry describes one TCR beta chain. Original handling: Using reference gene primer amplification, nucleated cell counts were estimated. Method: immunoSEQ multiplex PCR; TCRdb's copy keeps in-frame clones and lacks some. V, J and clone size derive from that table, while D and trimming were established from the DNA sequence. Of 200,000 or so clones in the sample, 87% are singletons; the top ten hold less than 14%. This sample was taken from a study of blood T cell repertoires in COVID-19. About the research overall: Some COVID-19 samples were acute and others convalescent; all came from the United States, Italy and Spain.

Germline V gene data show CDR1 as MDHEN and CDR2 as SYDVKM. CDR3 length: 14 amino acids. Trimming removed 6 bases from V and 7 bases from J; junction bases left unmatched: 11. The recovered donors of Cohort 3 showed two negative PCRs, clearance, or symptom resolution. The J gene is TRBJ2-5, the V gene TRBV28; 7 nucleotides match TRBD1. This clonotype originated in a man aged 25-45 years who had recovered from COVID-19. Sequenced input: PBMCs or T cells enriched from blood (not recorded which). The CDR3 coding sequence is TGTGCCAGCAGCCCCCGCAGGGACAGTGGGACCCAGTACTTC. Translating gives CASSPRRDSGTQYF.